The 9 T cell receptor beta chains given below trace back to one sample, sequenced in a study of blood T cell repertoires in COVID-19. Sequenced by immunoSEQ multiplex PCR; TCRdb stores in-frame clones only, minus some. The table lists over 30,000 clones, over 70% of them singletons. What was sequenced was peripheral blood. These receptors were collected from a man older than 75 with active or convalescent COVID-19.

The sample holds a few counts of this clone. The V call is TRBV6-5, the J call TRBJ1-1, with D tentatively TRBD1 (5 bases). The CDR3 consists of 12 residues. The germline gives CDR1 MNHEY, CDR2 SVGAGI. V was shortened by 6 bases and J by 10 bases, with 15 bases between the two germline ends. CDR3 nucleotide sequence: TGTGCCAGCAGCCGACTCACCGGGGGAGCTTTCTTT. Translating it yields CASSRLTGGAFF.

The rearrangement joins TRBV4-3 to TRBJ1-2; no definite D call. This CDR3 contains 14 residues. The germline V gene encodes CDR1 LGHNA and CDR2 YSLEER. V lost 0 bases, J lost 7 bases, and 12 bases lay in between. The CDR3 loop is CASSQDGVRSGYTF. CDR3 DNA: TGCGCCAGCAGCCAAGACGGGGTAAGGTCTGGCTACACCTTC.

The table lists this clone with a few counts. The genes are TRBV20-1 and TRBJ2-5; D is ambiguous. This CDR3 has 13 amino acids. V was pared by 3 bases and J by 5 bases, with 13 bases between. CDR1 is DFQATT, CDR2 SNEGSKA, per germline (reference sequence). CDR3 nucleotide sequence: TGCAGTGCTAGTCTCTCCACCGGGGAGACCCAGTACTTC. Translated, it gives CSASLSTGETQYF.

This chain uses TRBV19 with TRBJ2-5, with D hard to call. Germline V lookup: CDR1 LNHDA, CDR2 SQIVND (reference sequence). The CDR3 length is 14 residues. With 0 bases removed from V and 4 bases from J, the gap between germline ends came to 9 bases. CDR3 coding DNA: TGTGCCAGTAGTATAGATCTGTCGCGAGAGACCCAGTACTTC. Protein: CASSIDLSRETQYF.

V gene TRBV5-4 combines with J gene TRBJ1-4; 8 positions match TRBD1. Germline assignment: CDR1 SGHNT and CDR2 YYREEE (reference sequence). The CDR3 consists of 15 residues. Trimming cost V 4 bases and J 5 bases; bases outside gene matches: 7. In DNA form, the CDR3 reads TGTGCCAGCAGCACACAGGGGGTAGGAAATGAAAAACTGTTTTTT. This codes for CASSTQGVGNEKLFF.

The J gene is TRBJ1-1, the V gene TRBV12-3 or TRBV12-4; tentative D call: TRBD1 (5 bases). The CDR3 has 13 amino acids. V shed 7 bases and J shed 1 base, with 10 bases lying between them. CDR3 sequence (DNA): TGTGCCAGCACCCTGACAGAGAACACTGAAGCTTTCTTT. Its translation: CASTLTENTEAFF.

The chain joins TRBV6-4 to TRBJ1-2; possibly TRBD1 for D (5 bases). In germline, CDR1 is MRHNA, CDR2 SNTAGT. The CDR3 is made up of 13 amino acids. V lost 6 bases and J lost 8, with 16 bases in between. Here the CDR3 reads CASRETESTGYTF. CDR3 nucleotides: TGTGCCAGCAGGGAGACAGAATCTACCGGCTACACCTTC.

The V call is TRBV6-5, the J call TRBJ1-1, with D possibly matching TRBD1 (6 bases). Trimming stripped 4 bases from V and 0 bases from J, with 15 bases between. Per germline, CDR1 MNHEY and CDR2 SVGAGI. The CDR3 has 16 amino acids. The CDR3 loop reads CASSSHRAEMNTEAFF. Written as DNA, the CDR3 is TGTGCCAGCAGTTCACACAGGGCCGAGATGAACACTGAAGCTTTCTTT.

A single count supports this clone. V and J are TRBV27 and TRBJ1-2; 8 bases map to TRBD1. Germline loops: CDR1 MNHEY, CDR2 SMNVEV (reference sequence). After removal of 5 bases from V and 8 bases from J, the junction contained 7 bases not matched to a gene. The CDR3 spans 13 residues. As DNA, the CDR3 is TGTGCCAGCAGTAGAGACAGGGGCGGAGGCTACACCTTC. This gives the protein CASSRDRGGGYTF.